Shown below are 26 T cell receptor beta chains from a single sample sequenced in a study of post-analysis software for immune sequencing data. For these TCRs, the target antigens are not known. Unique-molecular-identifier-tagged TCR beta cDNA libraries were used. TCRdb independently ran MiXCR on the PCR reads; one entry per CDR3 protein. The sample records about half a million distinct CDR3 sequences, roughly 45% being singletons. Study conclusions and caveats: The study found TRBV5-6, TRBV5-1 and TRBV20-1 among roughly 5 TRBV segments more frequent in patients than controls.

Sequencing used blood. These receptors all stem from a girl aged 5-17 years with multiple sclerosis.

This clonotype was recorded a few times. The chain employs TRBV6-5 and TRBJ1-6; D unresolved. Germline assignment: CDR1 MNHEY and CDR2 SVGAGI. The length of the CDR3 is 14 residues. Trimming pared 4 bases from V and 6 bases from J, leaving 10 bases between. CDR3: CASSSPHGNSPLHF. The CDR3 DNA reads TGTGCCAGCAGTTCCCCCCATGGTAATTCACCCCTCCACTTT.

The genes are TRBV12-3 or TRBV12-4 and TRBJ2-1; D unclear. The CDR3 extends over 17 amino acids. V shed 6 bases and J shed 3 bases, with 21 bases lying between them. The CDR3 is CASSRNDPLTLYNEQFF. In DNA form, the CDR3 reads TGTGCCAGCAGCCGTAACGACCCACTGACGCTCTACAATGAGCAGTTCTTC.

This sequence joins TRBV29-1 and TRBJ1-2; TRBD1 matches at 8 bases. The V gene's germline CDR1 is SQVTM and CDR2 ANQGSEA. The CDR3 totals 12 residues. J gave up 7 bases and V 3 bases, and 4 bases lay outside the gene matches. The CDR3 here is CSVEDRECGYTF. The CDR3 nucleotides read TGCAGCGTTGAGGACAGGGAGTGTGGCTACACCTTC.

This clonotype was seen a few times. The V and J genes are TRBV11-2 and TRBJ2-7; D is perhaps TRBD1 (5 bases). The V end lost 7 bases, the J end lost 0 bases, and 13 bases lay between the germline ends. The V gene's germline CDR1 is SGHAT and CDR2 FQNNGV. This CDR3 is 14 amino acids long. CDR3 in amino acids: CASTKDSLSYEQYF. CDR3 coding DNA: TGTGCCAGCACCAAAGACAGCCTCTCCTACGAGCAGTACTTC.

V gene TRBV9 combines with J gene TRBJ2-1; 10 bases agree with TRBD2. Germline V gives CDR1 SGDLS, CDR2 YYNGEE. V lost 1 base, J lost 13 bases, and 5 bases stayed unmatched. The CDR3 is made up of 13 amino acids. The CDR3 bases are TGTGCCAGCAGCGTAACTGGACTAGCGGTACAGTTCTTC. Protein product: CASSVTGLAVQFF.

This sequence joins TRBV20-1 and TRBJ2-7, with D uncertain. The CDR3 consists of 15 residues. Trimming removed 0 bases at V and 3 bases at J, with 15 bases between. Germline assignment: CDR1 DFQATT and CDR2 SNEGSKA (reference sequence). The CDR3 sequence is CSARDTRFSDYEQYF. As DNA, the CDR3 is TGCAGTGCTAGAGATACGCGGTTTTCTGACTACGAGCAGTACTTC.

This clonotype turned up a few times. This chain connects TRBV6-1 to TRBJ2-3, with 11 bases identical to TRBD2. Trimming at V came to 5 bases and at J to 2 bases, leaving 9 bases not matched to a gene. Looked up from germline, CDR1 is MNHNS and CDR2 is SASEGT. The CDR3 runs to 17 residues. CDR3 residues: CASSPRRTSGYTDTQYF. The CDR3 DNA is TGTGCCAGCAGTCCCCGACGGACTAGCGGGTACACAGATACGCAGTATTTT.

Turning to this clonotype: At one end, the junction sequence differs from germline, possibly due to a read error. The CDR3 DNA follows: TGCGCCAGCAGCTTGCAATATCCGAACACTGTAGCTTTCTTT. Its translation is CASSLQYPNTVAFF. This chain links TRBV5-1 with TRBJ1-1; D call uncertain. Germline values: CDR1 SGHRS, CDR2 YFSETQ. The CDR3 has 14 residues.

V and J are TRBV7-2 and TRBJ2-7; D is perhaps TRBD1 (6 bases). The CDR3 extends over 15 amino acids. V shed 4 bases and J shed 0 bases, with 13 bases lying between them. The germline CDR1 and CDR2 sequences are SGHTA and FQGNSA. The CDR3 bases are TGTGCCAGCAGCTCCCGACAGGTAAACTCCTACGAGCAGTACTTC. It yields the protein CASSSRQVNSYEQYF.

The chain's CDR3 is CSARAPGAGNEQYF. The CDR3 DNA is TGCAGTGCTAGAGCCCCGGGGGCTGGGAACGAGCAGTACTTC. The rearrangement joins TRBV20-1 to TRBJ2-7; either TRBD1 or TRBD2 may fit D (6 bases each). This CDR3 contains 14 residues. With 1 base removed from V and 5 bases from J, the gap between germline ends came to 15 bases. Germline V lookup: CDR1 DFQATT, CDR2 SNEGSKA (reference sequence).

The V and J genes are TRBV9 and TRBJ2-3, with 8 bases matching TRBD2. The CDR3 runs 16 residues. Germline V gene sequence: CDR1 SGDLS, CDR2 YYNGEE. V trimming: 0 bases; J trimming: 4 bases; junction bases outside the gene matches: 7. Here the CDR3 reads CASSVDSGIHADTQYF. CDR3 nucleotide sequence: TGTGCCAGCAGCGTAGATAGCGGGATTCACGCAGATACGCAGTATTTT.

The rearrangement joins TRBV5-1 to TRBJ1-4; D ambiguous. Trimming shortened V by 0 bases and J by 6 bases, and 9 bases separated the two germline ends. Germline CDR1 SGHRS, CDR2 YFSETQ. This CDR3 contains 14 residues. CDR3 region: CASSLGETDEKLFF. The CDR3 coding sequence is TGCGCCAGCAGCTTGGGAGAAACGGATGAAAAACTGTTTTTT.

This clonotype came up a few times. The V gene is TRBV4-1, the J gene TRBJ2-3; TRBD2 agrees at 9 bases. The CDR3 consists of 17 residues. Germline V gene sequence: CDR1 MGHRA, CDR2 YSYEKL. Trimming took 4 bases from V and 1 from J; bases not matched to a gene: 9. The CDR3 DNA sequence: TGCGCCAGCAGCCGGGAGGGGACTAGCTTTGGCACAGATACGCAGTATTTT. It encodes CASSREGTSFGTDTQYF.

The CDR3 is CAISESDSYIQYF. In DNA form, the CDR3 reads TGTGCCATCAGTGAGTCCGACAGCTACATTCAGTACTTC. The chain employs TRBV10-3 and TRBJ2-5; tentatively, D is TRBD1 (5 bases). The better agreement between TRBJ2-4 and the DNA end casts doubt on the J call. CDR1 and CDR2 (germline): ENHRY, SYGVKD. The CDR3 length is 13 residues.

This clonotype was picked up a small number of times. The chain combines TRBV4-1 with TRBJ1-5, with D hard to call. Trimming removed 0 bases at V and 7 bases at J, with 16 bases between. Looked up from germline, CDR1 is MGHRA and CDR2 is YSYEKL. This CDR3 spans 16 amino acids. In DNA form, the CDR3 reads TGCGCCAGCAGCCAAGATTTAGGAGAGAAGCTACAGCCCCAGCATTTT. This gives the protein CASSQDLGEKLQPQHF.

The rearrangement uses TRBV9 and TRBJ1-2; D might be TRBD1 (5 bases). From germline, CDR1 is SGDLS and CDR2 YYNGEE. This CDR3 region has 15 residues. The V end lost 4 bases, the J end lost 4 bases, and 17 bases lay between the germline ends. The CDR3 here is CASSTPTTEAYGYTF. For the CDR3, the DNA is TGTGCCAGCAGCACGCCCACGACAGAAGCCTATGGCTACACCTTC.

This clonotype was counted only a few times. The CDR3 loop is CASSLRQGGAYEQYF. CDR3 nucleotides: TGCGCCAGCAGCCTAAGACAGGGTGGGGCCTACGAGCAGTACTTC. The J gene is TRBJ2-7, the V gene TRBV5-1; TRBD1 matches at 7 bases. The CDR3 is 15 amino acids. After removal of 4 bases from V and 2 bases from J, the junction contained 9 bases not matched to a gene. The germline V gene has CDR1 SGHRS and CDR2 YFSETQ. Based on the CDR3 plus reference TRBV5-1 and TRBJ2-7, the full variable domain is KAGVTQTPRYLIKTRGQQVTLSCSPISGHRSVSWYQQTPGQGLQFLFEYFSETQRNKGNFPGRFSGRQFSNSRSEMNVSTLELGDSALYLCASSLRQGGAYEQYFGPGTRLTVT.

This chain connects TRBV29-1 to TRBJ1-1; D remains ambiguous. CDR1 is SQVTM and CDR2 is ANQGSEA in the germline V gene. Trimming stripped 5 bases from V and 2 bases from J, with 15 bases between. The CDR3 contains 14 residues. CDR3 in amino acids: CSVRWVLANTEAFF. The DNA for the CDR3 is TGCAGCGTTCGGTGGGTGCTGGCAAACACTGAAGCTTTCTTT.

The CDR3 loop is CSARKGVEGDTQYF. The CDR3 DNA sequence: TGCAGTGCTAGAAAGGGGGTCGAAGGAGATACGCAGTATTTT. The chain joins TRBV20-1 to TRBJ2-3, with D maybe TRBD1 (6 bases). Per the germline V gene, CDR1 is DFQATT and CDR2 is SNEGSKA (reference sequence). Trimming left V 2 bases short and J 5 bases short, with 14 bases between. The CDR3 covers 14 residues.

The CDR3: CASSLRTASTDTQYF. The CDR3 DNA follows: TGTGCCAGCAGCCTACGGACAGCTAGCACAGATACGCAGTATTTT. The V and J genes are TRBV5-6 and TRBJ2-3; TRBD1 might be the D (6 bases). In germline, CDR1 is SGHDT, CDR2 YYEEEE. The CDR3 extends over 15 amino acids. V lost 4 bases to trimming and J lost 0 bases, with 12 bases between them.

There are a few counts of this clonotype. This chain links TRBV5-6 with TRBJ2-7; 10 nucleotides line up with TRBD2. CDR3 size: 14 residues. In germline, CDR1 is SGHDT, CDR2 YYEEEE. With 2 bases clipped from V and 4 bases from J, the junction kept 3 bases outside the gene matches. CDR3 DNA sequence: TGTGCCAGCAGCTTACCTAGCGGGAGATACGAGCAGTACTTC. Amino acid sequence: CASSLPSGRYEQYF. The whole variable domain, remainder taken from reference TRBV5-6 and TRBJ2-7, is DAGVTQSPTHLIKTRGQQVTLRCSPKSGHDTVSWYQQALGQGPQFIFQYYEEEERQRGNFPDRFSGHQFPNYSSELNVNALLLGDSALYLCASSLPSGRYEQYFGPGTRLTVT.

V usage is TRBV14 and J usage is TRBJ2-7; tentatively, D is TRBD1 (6 bases). The last part of the DNA fits TRBJ2-5 better; the J call may be wrong. Germline CDR1 is SGHDN and CDR2 is FVKESK. The CDR3 loop spans 16 amino acids. The CDR3 protein is CASSQDWTAPQGTQYF. In DNA form, the CDR3 reads TGTGCCAGCAGCCAAGATTGGACAGCCCCGCAGGGGACCCAGTACTTC.

The chain recombines TRBV2 with TRBJ2-7; TRBD2 matches at 8 bases. The length of the CDR3 is 14 residues. Germline lookup yields CDR1 SNHLY and CDR2 FYNNEI. Losses at the gene ends were 6 bases for V and 2 bases for J; bases not matched to a gene: 6. The CDR3 DNA reads as TGTGCCAGCAGAGACTCGACTAGCGCCTACGAGCAGTACTTC. It translates to CASRDSTSAYEQYF.

This chain joins TRBV20-1 and TRBJ2-1; 10 positions agree with TRBD2. In germline, CDR1 is DFQATT, CDR2 SNEGSKA (reference sequence). V lost 0 bases and J lost 0; bases outside the gene matches: 11. This CDR3 is built from 19 residues. CDR3: CSARDPRTSGHSSYNEQFF. In DNA, the CDR3 is TGCAGTGCTAGAGATCCCCGGACTAGCGGCCATAGCTCCTACAATGAGCAGTTCTTC.

The chain employs TRBV6-5 and TRBJ2-5; 13 bases are a match to TRBD2. The germline V gene encodes CDR1 MNHEY and CDR2 SVGAGI. This CDR3 has 12 amino acids. With 6 bases clipped from V and 12 bases from J, the junction kept 4 bases outside the gene matches. Here the CDR3 reads CASSEGTSGEYF. In nucleotides, the CDR3 is TGTGCCAGCAGCGAGGGGACTAGCGGGGAGTACTTC.

This sequence joins TRBV4-1 and TRBJ2-5; D remains ambiguous. CDR3 length: 13 residues. The germline V gene encodes CDR1 MGHRA and CDR2 YSYEKL. V lost 0 bases to trimming and J lost 5 bases, with 7 bases between them. The CDR3 sequence: CASSQESVETQYF. For the CDR3, the DNA is TGCGCCAGCAGCCAAGAGAGCGTGGAGACCCAGTACTTC.